This T cell receptor beta chain was retrieved from a study of long-term antiretroviral therapy in people with HIV. Study conclusions and caveats: ART was followed by higher diversity that remained below transplant donor controls. The ART regimens used between the mid-2000s and the late 2010s may be less effective than current ones.

A word on this clone: Its antigen remains unknown.

They ran version v3.0 of the immunoSEQ assay at survey level. The assay was immunoSEQ multiplex PCR, and TCRdb's table has in-frame clones only and misses some. The sample contains 30,000 to 40,000 clones, around 97% of which appear only once. The germline CDR1 and CDR2 sequences are SGHTA and FQGNSA. This CDR3 contains 14 residues. The ends lost 1 base at V and 7 bases at J; junction bases unmatched: 3. The sample consisted of unsorted PBMCs, taken 6.9 years after starting antiretroviral therapy. This receptor was identified in a man younger than 45 with HIV. The V gene is TRBV7-2, the J gene TRBJ1-4, with 7 bases matching TRBD1. CDR3 residues: CASSLGRGREKLFF. For the CDR3, the DNA is TGTGCCAGCAGCTTAGGGAGGGGGCGTGAAAAACTGTTTTTT.